This is a list of T cell receptor beta chains from one sample in a study of T cell responses to AZD1222 COVID-19 vaccine. The table came from immunoSEQ multiplex PCR; TCRdb's copy has only in-frame clones and leaves some out. The sample shows roughly 190,000 clones, about 92% of them seen only once. Sample: peripheral blood, taken on day 0 of AZD1222 vaccination. The receptor source for this set is an adult in good health. Each CDR3 is given with its conserved first and last residue. D genes are given only for firm matches. Clone size appears in some rows only: once, few, many, or a class for an expanded clone.

J	length	D	V	size	CDR3	DNA
TRBJ2-3	11	TRBD2	TRBV6-5	NA	CASREVDTQYF	TGTGCCAGCCGGGAGGTCGATACGCAGTATTTT
TRBJ1-5	15	NA	TRBV19	NA	CASSGHSYSNQPQHF	TGTGCCAGTAGTGGACATTCCTATAGCAATCAGCCCCAGCATTTT
TRBJ2-6	15	NA	TRBV6-5	NA	CASSYRGTGANVLTF	TGTGCCAGCAGCTACCGAGGGACCGGGGCCAACGTCCTGACTTTC
TRBJ1-2	15	NA	TRBV6-5	NA	CASRLQFRTNYGYTF	TGTGCCAGCCGTCTACAGTTCCGTACTAACTATGGCTACACCTTC
TRBJ2-2	14	NA	TRBV10-1	NA	CASSETGNTGELFF	TGCGCCAGCAGTGAGACAGGGAACACCGGGGAGCTGTTTTTT
TRBJ2-5	13	TRBD2	TRBV3-1/TRBV3-2	once	CASSRLAGETQYF	TGTGCCAGCAGTCGACTAGCGGGGGAGACCCAGTACTTC
TRBJ2-1	19	NA	TRBV13	few	CASSGRKGMGSPSYNEQFF	TGTGCCAGCAGCGGACGAAAGGGTATGGGGAGTCCGTCCTACAATGAGCAGTTCTTC
TRBJ1-1	14	TRBD1	TRBV6-5	NA	CASSRDRDNTEAFF	TGTGCCAGCAGTCGAGACAGGGACAACACTGAAGCTTTCTTT
TRBJ1-6	13	NA	TRBV18	NA	CASSPGAGSPLHF	TGTGCCAGCTCACCAGGGGCGGGATCACCCCTCCACTTT
TRBJ2-7	22	NA	TRBV12-5	once	CASGLLTGTNGIIGLSGYEQYF	TGTGCTAGTGGTCTACTAACCGGGACCAACGGGATTATCGGCTTAAGTGGCTACGAGCAGTACTTC
TRBJ1-1	13	NA	TRBV10-2	NA	CASSDNSPTEAFF	TGCGCCAGCAGTGATAACTCACCCACTGAAGCTTTCTTT
TRBJ2-7	13	NA	TRBV4-1	NA	CASSRGLIYEQYF	TGCGCCAGCAGCCGGGGGCTAATCTACGAGCAGTACTTC
TRBJ2-7	13	NA	TRBV7-9	NA	CASSQPASYEQYF	TGTGCCAGCAGCCAACCTGCCTCCTACGAGCAGTACTTC
TRBJ1-1	9	NA	TRBV20-1	NA	CSADTEAFF	TGCAGTGCCGACACTGAAGCTTTCTTT
TRBJ2-5	14	NA	TRBV21-1	NA	CASSKWREGKTQYF	TGTGCCAGCAGCAAATGGAGGGAGGGGAAGACCCAGTACTTC
TRBJ1-1	13	NA	TRBV10-1	NA	CASRTSGGTEAFF	TGCGCCAGCAGGACCTCCGGGGGGACTGAAGCTTTCTTT
TRBJ2-3	17	TRBD2	TRBV6-4	NA	CASSDWGSGGAKDTQYF	TGTGCCAGCAGTGACTGGGGTAGCGGGGGGGCCAAGGATACGCAGTATTTT
TRBJ1-1	17	NA	TRBV5-1	NA	CASSAGAGRGMNTEAFF	TGCGCCAGCAGCGCCGGGGCGGGGCGAGGGATGAACACTGAAGCTTTCTTT
TRBJ1-5	12	NA	TRBV5-4	NA	CASSFGDQPQHF	TGTGCCAGCAGCTTCGGGGATCAGCCCCAGCATTTT
TRBJ2-7	15	NA	TRBV7-8	once	CASSLYAVPSYEQYF	TGTGCCAGCAGCTTATACGCGGTCCCCTCCTACGAGCAGTACTTC